This record looks at one TCR beta chain sequence and its context. Its antigen is still unknown. Germline V gene data show CDR1 as MNHEY and CDR2 as SMNVEV (reference sequence). V lost 2 bases to trimming and J lost 6 bases; unmatched junction nucleotides: 9. The CDR3 runs 17 residues. RNA totalling roughly 0.45 to 1 ug underwent reverse transcription with random hexamers. The TCR beta CDR3 was amplified by immunoSEQ multiplex PCR across 54 Vbeta, 13 Jbeta. In TCRdb, the immunoSEQ multiplex PCR reads were re-called with MiXCR into one record per CDR3 protein. The repertoire holds a few hundred thousand distinct CDR3 sequences, with 80% to 95% as singletons. The sample comes from a study of CD8 T cells in Susac syndrome. Sequencing of TCR beta was carried out in blood CD8+ and CD4+ T cells. Isolation of CD8+ and CD4+ T cells was performed negatively, whereas enrichment of TEMRA cells was done by FACS.

Findings and limits, study-wide: The study admitted that it had a relatively small number of individuals in its TCR sequencing and HLA analysis.

This clonotype was sampled from a human donor with multiple sclerosis. The sample was CD8+ T cells from PBMCs. This chain connects TRBV27 to TRBJ2-2, with 10 bases matching TRBD1. CDR3 region: CASSLTPGQGMAGELFF. The CDR3 DNA follows: TGTGCCAGCAGTTTAACCCCGGGACAGGGGATGGCCGGGGAGCTGTTTTTT.